The following is a T cell receptor (beta chain) sequence with its context. Through a sample-barcoded 5' primer and a J-beta primer mix, a second PCR was run for about 6 to 11 cycles. One entry per CDR3 protein, called by TCRdb with MiXCR from the 5' RACE reads. Of hundreds of thousands of distinct CDR3 sequences in the sample, about 28% were seen once. Collection of approximately 9.3 milliliters of peripheral blood was performed for each donor. This record belongs to a study of blood T cells in healthy people across ages. This CDR3 contains 16 residues. Germline V gene data show CDR1 as SGHVS and CDR2 as FQNEAQ. J was trimmed by 2 bases and V by 2 bases; bases with no gene match: 7.

Sequences were obtained from blood. V usage is TRBV7-8 and J usage is TRBJ2-3; 7 bases are a match to TRBD2. This receptor was taken from a woman aged 80 or over in good health. The CDR3 spells CASSLLGRRYTDTQYF. CDR3 DNA: TGTGCCAGCAGCTTACTCGGGAGGAGGTACACAGATACGCAGTATTTT.